Listed below are T cell receptor beta chains from one sample, sequenced in a study of blood T cell repertoires in COVID-19. Profiled with immunoSEQ multiplex PCR; TCRdb holds only in-frame clones, not every one. In the table there are 330,000 or so clones, about 88% of which are singletons. The sample consisted of PBMCs or T cells enriched from blood (not recorded which). The origin of the receptors is a woman in her twenties or thirties who had recovered from COVID-19. Both conserved end residues are part of each CDR3. A D gene is named only where the DNA matches it firmly. Not every row has a clone size; where given, it reads once, few, many or a size class.

abundance: NA
d_gene: NA
v_gene: TRBV5-1
j_gene: TRBJ1-4
CDR3aa: CASSSLGAGNEKLFF
CDR3nt: TGCGCCAGCAGCTCATTGGGAGCCGGCAATGAAAAACTGTTTTTT

abundance: NA
d_gene: NA
v_gene: TRBV4-1
j_gene: TRBJ2-3
CDR3aa: CASSQDSGAWTDTQYF
CDR3nt: TGCGCCAGCAGCCAGGATTCAGGGGCGTGGACAGATACGCAGTATTTT

abundance: NA
d_gene: NA
v_gene: TRBV4-1
j_gene: TRBJ2-3
CDR3aa: CASSPTRTISTDTQYF
CDR3nt: TGCGCCAGCAGCCCGACCCGGACAATCAGCACAGATACGCAGTATTTT

abundance: NA
d_gene: NA
v_gene: TRBV9
j_gene: TRBJ2-7
CDR3aa: CASSPRYEQYF
CDR3nt: TGTGCCAGCAGCCCCCGTTACGAGCAGTACTTC

abundance: NA
d_gene: TRBD2
v_gene: TRBV7-6
j_gene: TRBJ2-1
CDR3aa: CASSVLAGALLDEQFF
CDR3nt: TGTGCCAGCAGCGTCCTAGCGGGAGCTCTGTTAGATGAGCAGTTCTTC

abundance: NA
d_gene: TRBD2
v_gene: TRBV10-2
j_gene: TRBJ2-7
CDR3aa: CASSGGGTRIYEQYF
CDR3nt: TGCGCCAGCAGTGGGGGAGGGACTAGGATTTACGAGCAGTACTTC

abundance: NA
d_gene: NA
v_gene: TRBV30
j_gene: TRBJ1-3
CDR3aa: CAWSQVAQSTIYF
CDR3nt: TGTGCCTGGAGTCAAGTAGCCCAGAGCACCATATATTTT

abundance: NA
d_gene: TRBD2
v_gene: TRBV14
j_gene: TRBJ2-1
CDR3aa: CASSQVVGGPPRNEQFF
CDR3nt: TGTGCCAGCAGCCAAGTTGTGGGAGGGCCACCCAGGAATGAGCAGTTCTTC

abundance: NA
d_gene: TRBD1
v_gene: TRBV19
j_gene: TRBJ2-1
CDR3aa: CASSRQGVGEQFF
CDR3nt: TGTGCCAGTAGTAGGCAGGGGGTCGGTGAGCAGTTCTTC

abundance: few
d_gene: TRBD2
v_gene: TRBV7-2
j_gene: TRBJ2-5
CDR3aa: CASSFQYSGGKETQYF
CDR3nt: TGTGCCAGCAGCTTTCAGTATAGCGGGGGGAAAGAGACCCAGTACTTC

abundance: NA
d_gene: NA
v_gene: TRBV7-9
j_gene: TRBJ1-6
CDR3aa: CASSGLLNSPLHF
CDR3nt: TGTGCCAGCAGCGGACTGTTAAATTCACCCCTCCACTTT